This section outlines one TCR beta chain sequence together with its context. Antigen: not known. The PCR ran on 60 Vbeta and 13 Jbeta primers. Sequenced by immunoSEQ multiplex PCR; TCRdb stores in-frame clones only, minus some. The top ten hold around 2.5% of the sample, which has about 140,000 clones, about 84% seen once. V was pared by 3 bases and J by 1 base, with 6 bases between. This CDR3 region has 13 residues. Germline V CDR1 and CDR2: LNHDA, SQIVND (reference sequence). The sample comes from a study of cytomegalovirus exposure and HLA in healthy donors. Study findings and constraints: Follow-up analysis found HLA locus-dependent TCR association rates, highest for DRB1 and lowest for HLA-C. In an earlier analysis, in 587 donors, most V segments appeared productive either ~90% or ~30% of the time. Later genetic work tied a missense DCLRE1C variant to beta-chain V and J trimming. Among the CMV-associated chains, three were confirmed in vitro as specific for CMV antigens.

The origin of this receptor is a man between 50 and 59 years old in good health and CMV-seronegative. Input material: PBMCs. The chain joins TRBV19 to TRBJ1-1; D not certain. This chain's CDR3 is CASSIARNTEAFF. The CDR3 DNA reads as TGTGCCAGTAGTATCGCCAGGAACACTGAAGCTTTCTTT.